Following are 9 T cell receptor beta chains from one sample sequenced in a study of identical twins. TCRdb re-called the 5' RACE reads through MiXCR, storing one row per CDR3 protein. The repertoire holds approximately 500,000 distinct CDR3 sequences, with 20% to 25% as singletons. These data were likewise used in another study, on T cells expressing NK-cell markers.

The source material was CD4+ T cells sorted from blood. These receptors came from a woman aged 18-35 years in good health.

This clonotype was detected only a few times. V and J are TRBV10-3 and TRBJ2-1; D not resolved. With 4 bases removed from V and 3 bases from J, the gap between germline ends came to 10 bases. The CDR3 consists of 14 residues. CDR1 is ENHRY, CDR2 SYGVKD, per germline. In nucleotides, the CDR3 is TGTGCCATCAGTGCACAGTCTGGCTACAATGAGCAGTTCTTC. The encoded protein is CAISAQSGYNEQFF.

CDR3 DNA sequence: TGCAGTGCTAGGAGGGGACTAGGCCACGAGCAGTACTTC. Translated, it gives CSARRGLGHEQYF. This chain uses TRBV20-1 with TRBJ2-7, with 8 bases matching TRBD2. V dropped 3 bases and J dropped 5; count of bases not matched to a gene: 6. CDR3 length: 13 residues. CDR1 and CDR2 (germline): DFQATT, SNEGSKA (reference sequence).

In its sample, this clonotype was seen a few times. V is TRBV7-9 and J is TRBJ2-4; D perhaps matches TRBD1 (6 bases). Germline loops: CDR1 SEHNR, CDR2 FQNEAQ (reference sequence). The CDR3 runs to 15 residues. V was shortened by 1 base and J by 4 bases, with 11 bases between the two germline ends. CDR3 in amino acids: CASSLVGTTKNIQYF. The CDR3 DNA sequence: TGTGCCAGCAGCTTAGTGGGGACAACTAAAAACATTCAGTACTTC.

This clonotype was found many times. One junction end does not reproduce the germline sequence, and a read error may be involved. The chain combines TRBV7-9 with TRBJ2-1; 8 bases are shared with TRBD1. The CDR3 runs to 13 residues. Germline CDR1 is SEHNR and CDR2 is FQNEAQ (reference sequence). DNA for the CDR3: TGTGCCAGCAGTTTAGGACAGGGCAATGAGCAGTTCTTC. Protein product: CASSLGQGNEQFF.

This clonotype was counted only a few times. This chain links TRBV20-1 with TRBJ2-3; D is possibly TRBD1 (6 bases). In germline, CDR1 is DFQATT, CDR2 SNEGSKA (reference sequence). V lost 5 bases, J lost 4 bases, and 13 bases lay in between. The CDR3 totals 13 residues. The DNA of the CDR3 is TGCAGTGCTCCCAGGACAGACCCAGATACGCAGTATTTT. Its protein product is CSAPRTDPDTQYF.

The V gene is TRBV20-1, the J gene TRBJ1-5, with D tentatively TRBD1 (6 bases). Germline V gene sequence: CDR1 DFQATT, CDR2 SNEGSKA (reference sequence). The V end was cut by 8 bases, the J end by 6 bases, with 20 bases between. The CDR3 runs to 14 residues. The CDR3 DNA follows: TGCAGTCTTCTTGGGGGGGCGAGTGCTCAGCCCCAGCATTTT. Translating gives CSLLGGASAQPQHF.

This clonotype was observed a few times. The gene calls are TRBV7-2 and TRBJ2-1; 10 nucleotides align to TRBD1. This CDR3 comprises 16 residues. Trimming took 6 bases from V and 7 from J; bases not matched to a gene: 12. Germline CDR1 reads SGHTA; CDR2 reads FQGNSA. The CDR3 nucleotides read TGTGCCAGCAGGCCGTTGGACAGGGGGGGAGGTAATGAGCAGTTCTTC. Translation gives CASRPLDRGGGNEQFF.

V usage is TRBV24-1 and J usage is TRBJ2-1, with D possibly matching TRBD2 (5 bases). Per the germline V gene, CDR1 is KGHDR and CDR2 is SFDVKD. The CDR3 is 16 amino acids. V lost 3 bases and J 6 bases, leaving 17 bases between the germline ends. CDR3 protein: CATSDRGAGQFNEQFF. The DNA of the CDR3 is TGTGCCACCAGTGATCGGGGTGCGGGTCAGTTCAATGAGCAGTTCTTC.

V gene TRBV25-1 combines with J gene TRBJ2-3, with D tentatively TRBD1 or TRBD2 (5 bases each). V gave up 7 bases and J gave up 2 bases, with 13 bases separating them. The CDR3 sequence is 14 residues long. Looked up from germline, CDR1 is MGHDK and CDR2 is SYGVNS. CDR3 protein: CASKRGFYTDTQYF. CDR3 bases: TGTGCCAGCAAGAGGGGCTTTTACACAGATACGCAGTATTTT.